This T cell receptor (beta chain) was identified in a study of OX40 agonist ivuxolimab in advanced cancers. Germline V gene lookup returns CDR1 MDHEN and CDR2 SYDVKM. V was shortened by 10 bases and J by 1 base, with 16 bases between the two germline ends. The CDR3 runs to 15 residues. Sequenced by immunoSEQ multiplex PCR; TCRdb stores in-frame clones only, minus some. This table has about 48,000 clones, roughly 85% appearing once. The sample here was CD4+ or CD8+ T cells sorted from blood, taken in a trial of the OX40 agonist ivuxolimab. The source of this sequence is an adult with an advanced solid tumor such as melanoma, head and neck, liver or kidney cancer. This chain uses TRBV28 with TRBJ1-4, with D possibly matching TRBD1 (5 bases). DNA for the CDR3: TGTGCCACCCTAGGGACGCCGATAACTAATGAAAAACTGTTTTTT. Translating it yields CATLGTPITNEKLFF. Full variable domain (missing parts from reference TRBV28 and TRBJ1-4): DVKVTQSSRYLVKRTGEKVFLECVQDMDHENMFWYRQDPGLGLRLIYFSYDVKMKEKGDIPEGYSVSREKKERFSLILESASTNQTSMYLCATLGTPITNEKLFFGSGTQLSVL.